The 32 T cell receptor beta chains in this list originate from one sample, sequenced in a study of blood T cell repertoires in COVID-19. Assay: immunoSEQ multiplex PCR; the TCRdb copy retains only in-frame clones and omits some. The sample includes 76,000 or so clones, more than 75% of them seen just once. The sample taken for sequencing was peripheral blood. Every receptor here comes from a human donor in a cohort sampled during active COVID-19.

J is TRBJ1-3 and V is TRBV15; 7 bases are a match to TRBD1. CDR3 length: 15 amino acids. The germline gives CDR1 LNHNV, CDR2 YYDKDF (reference sequence). V was clipped by 5 bases and J by 4 bases; unmatched bases: 8. CDR3 region: CATSGGTVDGNTIYF. CDR3 bases: TGTGCCACCAGCGGCGGGACAGTCGACGGAAACACCATATATTTT.

V gene TRBV7-2 combines with J gene TRBJ2-1; 7 positions match TRBD2. The V and J ends lost 1 base and 2 bases, in that order; junction bases with no gene match: 5. CDR3 length: 16 amino acids. Germline V gene data show CDR1 as SGHTA and CDR2 as FQGNSA. CDR3 in amino acids: CASSLDGGSPYNEQFF. In nucleotides, the CDR3 is TGTGCCAGCAGCTTAGATGGCGGGAGCCCCTACAATGAGCAGTTCTTC.

The chain carries TRBV6-5 and TRBJ1-2, with TRBD1 matching 9 bases. V lost 6 bases and J lost 6; bases outside the gene matches: 5. In germline, CDR1 is MNHEY, CDR2 SVGAGI. This CDR3 contains 13 residues. The CDR3 region is CASRLQGADGYTF. The CDR3 nucleotides read TGTGCCAGCAGATTACAGGGGGCGGATGGCTACACCTTC.

The rearrangement uses TRBV24-1 and TRBJ2-7; 8 bases fit TRBD1. V was clipped by 9 bases and J by 3 bases; unmatched bases: 12. Germline loops: CDR1 KGHDR, CDR2 SFDVKD. The CDR3 consists of 15 residues. As DNA, the CDR3 is TGTGCCACCGGAGTAAGGACAGGGACGGACTACGAGCAGTACTTC. Translating gives CATGVRTGTDYEQYF.

The chain links TRBV18 to TRBJ2-1; 7 nucleotides match TRBD2. Germline trimming cut 5 bases from V and 4 bases from J; bases unmatched to any gene: 8. Germline loops: CDR1 KGHSH, CDR2 LQKENI. This CDR3 comprises 15 residues. CDR3 loop: CASSDQLADYNEQFF. Written as DNA, the CDR3 is TGTGCCAGCTCAGATCAGCTAGCGGATTACAATGAGCAGTTCTTC.

This chain links TRBV15 with TRBJ2-7; D perhaps matches TRBD2 (7 bases). There are 16 residues in the CDR3. Trimming took 0 bases from V and 3 from J, leaving 15 bases between them. Germline V lookup: CDR1 LNHNV, CDR2 YYDKDF (reference sequence). The CDR3 nucleotides are TGTGCCACCAGCAGAGATAGGGGGACTACAAGCTACGAGCAGTACTTC. Protein: CATSRDRGTTSYEQYF.

The sample holds a few counts of this clone. This chain links TRBV7-9 with TRBJ1-4; a possible D gene is TRBD1 (5 bases). The germline gives CDR1 SEHNR, CDR2 FQNEAQ (reference sequence). CDR3 length: 16 amino acids. The V gene lost 1 base and the J gene lost 7 bases, with 16 bases spanning the gap. CDR3 nucleotide sequence: TGTGCCAGCAGCTTAGGGACGTCAGGGAAAGGTGAAAAACTGTTTTTT. Amino acid sequence: CASSLGTSGKGEKLFF.

The chain carries TRBV3-1 (or the pseudogene TRBV3-2) and TRBJ1-1, with D possibly matching TRBD1 (5 bases). The CDR3 is made up of 15 amino acids. The germline V and J ends were trimmed by 1 base and 4 bases, with 13 bases remaining between them. Germline V lookup: CDR1 LGHDT, CDR2 YNNKEL (reference sequence). This chain's CDR3 is CASSQVSQGSTEAFF. Here the CDR3 DNA reads TGTGCCAGCAGCCAAGTTAGTCAGGGAAGCACTGAAGCTTTCTTT.

This clone was observed once. This chain joins TRBV5-4 and TRBJ1-3; 8 bases agree with TRBD1. Germline loops: CDR1 SGHNT, CDR2 YYREEE (reference sequence). V gave up 3 bases and J gave up 7 bases; unmatched junction bases: 9. This CDR3 spans 15 amino acids. The chain's CDR3 is CASSSRTGRWNTIYF. The DNA of the CDR3 is TGTGCCAGCAGCTCCCGGACAGGGAGGTGGAACACCATATATTTT.

The chain is built from TRBV4-3 and TRBJ2-2, with D possibly being TRBD2 (6 bases). The V end lost 0 bases, the J end lost 0 bases, and 11 bases lay between the germline ends. This CDR3 is 17 amino acids long. Germline loops: CDR1 LGHNA, CDR2 YSLEER. The CDR3 DNA sequence: TGCGCCAGCAGCCAAGACGCGGGAAGCGCGAACACCGGGGAGCTGTTTTTT. It specifies CASSQDAGSANTGELFF.

This sequence joins TRBV6-4 and TRBJ2-3, with 7 bases lining up with TRBD1. Germline V gene sequence: CDR1 MRHNA, CDR2 SNTAGT. The CDR3 consists of 16 residues. After removal of 2 bases from V and 1 base from J, the junction contained 6 bases not matched to a gene. The CDR3 nucleotides are TGTGCCAGCAGTGACCTCCGGGACAGAGGCACAGATACGCAGTATTTT. Amino acids: CASSDLRDRGTDTQYF.

The chain has TRBV11-3 and TRBJ2-1, with TRBD1 as a possible D gene (6 bases). V shed 1 base and J shed 4 bases, with 8 bases lying between them. The CDR3 spans 14 residues. The germline V gene has CDR1 SGHNT and CDR2 YENEEA. The CDR3 spells CASSLGGQYNEQFF. The CDR3, as DNA: TGTGCCAGCAGCTTAGGCGGACAGTACAATGAGCAGTTCTTC.

J is TRBJ2-5 and V is TRBV7-9, with 7 bases identical to TRBD2. The CDR3 spans 16 residues. V lost 5 bases and J lost 4; bases outside the gene matches: 13. The germline CDR1 and CDR2 sequences are SEHNR and FQNEAQ (reference sequence). Here the CDR3 reads CASSTQVWGGGETQYF. The CDR3 nucleotides read TGTGCCAGCAGCACCCAGGTCTGGGGGGGTGGAGAGACCCAGTACTTC.

The chain combines TRBV7-8 with TRBJ2-1, with unresolved D. The germline gives CDR1 SGHVS, CDR2 FQNEAQ. This CDR3 contains 13 residues. V lost 7 bases and J 5 bases, leaving 12 bases between the germline ends. As DNA, the CDR3 is TGTGCCAGCAATCGCAGGTGGGACAATGAGCAGTTCTTC. It codes for CASNRRWDNEQFF.

The chain has TRBV2 and TRBJ1-2, with 7 positions matching TRBD1. V trimming: 7 bases; J trimming: 4 bases; junction bases outside the gene matches: 12. The length of the CDR3 is 15 residues. From germline, CDR1 is SNHLY and CDR2 FYNNEI. CDR3 DNA: TGTGCCAGCATACGTTCCGGGACAGAGAGCTATGGCTACACCTTC. It yields the protein CASIRSGTESYGYTF.

This chain connects TRBV7-8 to TRBJ1-1; perhaps TRBD1 as D (6 bases). Trimming pared 1 base from V and 0 bases from J, leaving 6 bases between. This CDR3 contains 14 residues. Germline values: CDR1 SGHVS, CDR2 FQNEAQ. The CDR3 DNA reads as TGTGCCAGCAGCTTAGGGACAGTGAACACTGAAGCTTTCTTT. It yields the protein CASSLGTVNTEAFF.

This chain links TRBV25-1 with TRBJ1-3; D is unresolved. Germline V gene sequence: CDR1 MGHDK, CDR2 SYGVNS. V lost 6 bases to trimming and J lost 0 bases, with 3 bases between them. CDR3 length equals 12 residues. The CDR3 sequence is CASRSSGNTIYF. The CDR3 DNA sequence: TGTGCCAGCAGGAGCTCTGGAAACACCATATATTTT.

This clone was recorded once. The chain combines TRBV11-3 with TRBJ2-1, with 8 positions matching TRBD2. Germline assignment: CDR1 SGHNT and CDR2 YENEEA. The length of the CDR3 is 18 residues. V lost 1 base to trimming and J lost 0 bases; unmatched junction nucleotides: 8. The CDR3: CASSLGLRGASSYNEQFF. The CDR3 DNA reads TGTGCCAGCAGCTTAGGTTTGCGGGGGGCGAGCTCCTACAATGAGCAGTTCTTC.

The chain couples TRBV11-2 to TRBJ2-5; D gene unclear. Between the trimmed V and J ends, which lost 5 bases and 2 bases, there was a span of 9 bases. The CDR3 is 13 amino acids. Germline CDR1 reads SGHAT; CDR2 reads FQNNGV. The CDR3 protein is CASSPRVQETQYF. CDR3 nucleotide sequence: TGTGCCAGCAGCCCCCGAGTGCAAGAGACCCAGTACTTC. Full variable domain (rest looked up from reference TRBV11-2 and TRBJ2-5): EAGVAQSPRYKIIEKRQSVAFWCNPISGHATLYWYQQILGQGPKLLIQFQNNGVVDDSQLPKDRFSAERLKGVDSTLKIQPAKLEDSAVYLCASSPRVQETQYFGPGTRLLVL.

The chain is built from TRBV4-3 and TRBJ2-1; 8 bases are shared with TRBD1. This CDR3 is built from 15 residues. CDR1 is LGHNA, CDR2 YSLEER, per germline. V trimming: 0 bases; J trimming: 7 bases; junction bases outside the gene matches: 5. As DNA, the CDR3 is TGCGCCAGCAGCCAAGATACGAGACAGGGGAATGAGCAGTTCTTC. Amino acid sequence: CASSQDTRQGNEQFF.

The J gene is TRBJ2-2, the V gene TRBV5-5; tentative D call: TRBD1 (6 bases). Per germline, CDR1 SGHKS and CDR2 YYEKEE (reference sequence). This CDR3 has 13 amino acids. V was cut by 2 bases and J by 7 bases, with 9 bases left in between. The CDR3 DNA reads TGTGCCAGCAGCTTAGGGGGTGGCGGGGAGCTGTTTTTT. Amino acid sequence: CASSLGGGGELFF. The full variable domain, rest sourced from reference TRBV5-5 and TRBJ2-2, is DAGVTQSPTHLIKTRGQQVTLRCSPISGHKSVSWYQQVLGQGPQFIFQYYEKEERGRGNFPDRFSARQFPNYSSELNVNALLLGDSALYLCASSLGGGGELFFGEGSRLTVL.

The chain employs TRBV7-8 and TRBJ2-7; D might be TRBD1 (6 bases). V lost 5 bases, J lost 1 base, and 21 bases lay in between. The CDR3 totals 17 residues. Germline loops: CDR1 SGHVS, CDR2 FQNEAQ. CDR3 sequence: CASSRQQGVKGSYEQYF. CDR3 nucleotides: TGTGCCAGCAGCCGACAACAGGGTGTAAAGGGTTCCTACGAGCAGTACTTC.

CDR3 sequence reads: CASSSQGDYGYTF. DNA of the CDR3: TGTGCCAGCAGCTCACAGGGAGACTATGGCTACACCTTC. The chain combines TRBV5-5 with TRBJ1-2, with a tentative D call TRBD1 (6 bases). The CDR3 loop spans 13 amino acids. CDR1 is SGHKS and CDR2 is YYEKEE in the germline V gene (reference sequence). Trimming removed 3 bases from V and 3 bases from J, with 9 bases in between. The full variable domain, completed using reference TRBV5-5 and TRBJ1-2, is DAGVTQSPTHLIKTRGQQVTLRCSPISGHKSVSWYQQVLGQGPQFIFQYYEKEERGRGNFPDRFSARQFPNYSSELNVNALLLGDSALYLCASSSQGDYGYTFGSGTRLTVV.

The chain has TRBV6-6 and TRBJ2-4; TRBD2 agrees at 7 bases. The CDR3 runs 16 residues. J lost 0 bases, V lost 5 bases, and 7 bases had no gene match. Germline CDR1 MNHNY, CDR2 SVGAGI (reference sequence). This CDR3 reads CASSRSGEVAKNIQYF. CDR3 coding DNA: TGTGCCAGCAGTCGAAGCGGGGAGGTAGCCAAAAACATTCAGTACTTC.

The V and J genes are TRBV12-3 or TRBV12-4 and TRBJ1-5, with D unresolved. This CDR3 contains 12 residues. V lost 6 bases to trimming and J lost 1 base, with 4 bases between them. DNA for the CDR3: TGTGCCAGCAGAGCGAGCAATCAGCCCCAGCATTTT. As protein: CASRASNQPQHF.

This clone was detected a few times. V is TRBV11-1 and J is TRBJ1-2; D unclear. The CDR3 totals 12 residues. Germline V lookup: CDR1 SGHAT, CDR2 FQDESV (reference sequence). The germline V and J ends were trimmed by 5 bases and 4 bases, with 8 bases remaining between them. In DNA, the CDR3 is TGTGCCAGCAGCCCGGGAGGCTATGGCTACACCTTC. Amino acids: CASSPGGYGYTF.

The chain is built from TRBV3-1 (or the pseudogene TRBV3-2) and TRBJ2-7, with D maybe TRBD2 (5 bases). Deletions cut 3 bases from V and 2 bases from J, with 14 bases between. Germline V lookup: CDR1 LGHDT, CDR2 YNNKEL (reference sequence). The CDR3 runs to 15 residues. CDR3 in amino acids: CASSHQARTPYEQYF. As DNA, the CDR3 is TGTGCCAGCAGCCACCAAGCGAGGACTCCCTACGAGCAGTACTTC.

This rearrangement joins TRBV9 to TRBJ1-4, with TRBD1 identical over 8 bases. This CDR3 spans 17 amino acids. The V and J ends lost 3 bases and 5 bases, in that order; junction bases with no gene match: 12. Germline loops: CDR1 SGDLS, CDR2 YYNGEE. Here the CDR3 reads CASSGRQGISKNEKLFF. The CDR3 bases are TGTGCCAGCAGCGGACGACAGGGGATATCTAAGAATGAAAAACTGTTTTTT.

The rearrangement uses TRBV5-6 and TRBJ1-6; perhaps TRBD1 as D (5 bases). Trimming took 2 bases from V and 8 from J, leaving 20 bases between them. The length of the CDR3 is 17 residues. Germline values: CDR1 SGHDT, CDR2 YYEEEE. The CDR3 nucleotides are TGTGCCAGCAGCTTTGGGCCCCAGGGCTTCAGAGATTCACCCCTCCACTTT. Its translation is CASSFGPQGFRDSPLHF.

Of note for this clone: An end of the junction does not agree with germline; a read error may underlie this. This chain connects TRBV2 to TRBJ2-7, with D maybe TRBD2 (7 bases). Germline loops: CDR1 SNHLY, CDR2 FYNNEI. The CDR3 covers 12 residues. As DNA, the CDR3 is TGCGGGGAGGGGGGGAGTGCGTCCGAGCAGTACTTC. The encoded protein is CGEGGSASEQYF. The full variable domain, with the rest looked up from reference TRBV2 and TRBJ2-7, is EPEVTQTPSHQVTQMGQEVILRCVPISNHLYFYWYRQILGQKVEFLVSFYNNEISEKSEIFDDQFSVERPDGSNFTLKIRSTKLEDSAMYFCGEGGSASEQYFGPGTRLTVT.

CDR3 nucleotide sequence: TGTGCCAGCAGTTACTCGCGGACACTGTACGAGCAGTACTTC. Amino acid sequence: CASSYSRTLYEQYF. The rearrangement uses TRBV6-2 or TRBV6-3 and TRBJ2-7; a possible D gene is TRBD1 (5 bases). The V end was cut by 0 bases, the J end by 4 bases, with 10 bases between. Per germline, CDR1 MNHEY and CDR2 SVGEGT. The CDR3 is made up of 14 amino acids.

This clone was seen once. The chain uses TRBV6-5 and TRBJ1-2; TRBD1 agrees at 7 bases. CDR3 length: 16 residues. Germline V gene lookup returns CDR1 MNHEY and CDR2 SVGAGI. V lost 4 bases and J lost 2; bases outside the gene matches: 10. This chain's CDR3 is CASSWGQQGINYGYTF. CDR3 DNA sequence: TGTGCCAGCAGTTGGGGGCAACAGGGGATAAACTATGGCTACACCTTC.